This is a list of T cell receptor beta chains from one sample in a study of shared clonotypes between healthy human individuals. Profiled with immunoSEQ multiplex PCR; TCRdb holds only in-frame clones, not every one. Of under 850,000 clones in the sample, roughly two thirds were seen once. The specimen was memory CD4+ T cells sorted from blood. Receptors were obtained from a woman between 25 and 40 years old in good health. The CDR3 runs from the conserved cysteine through the conserved F or W.

v_gene	CDR3aa
TRBV5-1	CASSATSDPYNEQFF
TRBV29-1	CSGRTGGHEQYF
TRBV29-1	CSVVRQGMNTEAFF
TRBV28	CATKPIRRGVAGMRSEQFF
TRBV6-6	CASSYDGTTDTQYF
TRBV15	CATSTPGQPKAFF
TRBV6-5	CASSYVAGARSGYTF
TRBV7-2	CASSLALAGTYEQYF
TRBV11-2	CASSQGRSTTYNEQFF
TRBV28	CASRIGTSGSYEQYF
TRBV29-1	CSVEVRGFIPYNEQFF
TRBV6-6	CASRRQTQGEGGYTF
TRBV2	CASSVHWGNTEAFF
TRBV15	CATSSREVREKLFF
TRBV11-2	CASIRGQSESGELFF
TRBV19	CASSMRIGGTEAFF
TRBV7-9	CASSAGLAGAYQETQYF
TRBV27	CASSLSLGQPQHF
TRBV7-3	CASSPLGGNEQFF
TRBV28	CASSLSGGRAQETQYF
TRBV19	CASSFIPGSSYEQYF
TRBV5-1	CASSLECRLSGANVLTF
TRBV19	CASNTGQANIQYF
TRBV30	CAWSGGANEKLFF
TRBV6-5	CASRDTGGAGGYTF
TRBV5-1	CASCEGSTNEKLFF
TRBV27	CASSPRLTDSNEKLFF
TRBV5-4	CASSLRESGANVLTF
TRBV5-1	CASSSGTGYSTDTQYF
TRBV7-2	CASSRKTASYNEQFF
TRBV30	CAWSVLSGNTIYF
TRBV5-1	CASSQWGLGEKLFF
TRBV5-4	CASSLSSTGELFF
TRBV7-8	CASSLAQAGVQDTQYF
TRBV4-1	CASSQGQGRVAQHF
TRBV10-2	CASSQVGRGSRETQYF
TRBV11-1	CASSTWTGTTGELFF
TRBV5-1	CASSLEGGYNEQFF
TRBV28	CASVRGQNYGYTF
TRBV4-2	CASSQGAGGPGETQYF
TRBV2	CASSRQGTRYEQYF
TRBV5-8	CASSLGRLAGVGDTQYF
TRBV2	CASSEGAQGSQPQHF
TRBV28	CASSLPARRYTF
TRBV5-8	CASSLRGTGVDEQYF
TRBV2	CASSLGPRASTDTQYF
TRBV5-4	CASTPLQKETQYF
TRBV7-2	CASSLAGGVWVEQYF